This T cell receptor (beta chain) came from a study of blood T cells in healthy people across ages. Next came a second PCR, run for roughly 6 to 11 cycles, which used a sample-barcoded 5' primer along with a J-beta primer mix. Each CDR3 protein is one row after TCRdb ran MiXCR on the 5' RACE reads. The data contain 1.5 million to 2 million distinct CDR3 sequences, just under 50% of them seen just once; the ten biggest clones take up approximately 2.1%. This CDR3 has 14 residues. The V end lost 5 bases, the J end lost 1 base, and 12 bases lay between the germline ends. CDR1 and CDR2 from the germline V gene are SGHAT and FQNNGV.

What was sequenced was blood. This chain joins TRBV11-2 and TRBJ2-7, with D tentatively TRBD1 (6 bases). The clonotype originates from a woman between 40 and 50 years old in good health. The CDR3 sequence is CASSAATGSYEQYF. CDR3 nucleotides: TGTGCCAGCAGCGCAGCAACAGGGTCCTACGAGCAGTACTTC.